The clone carrying this T cell receptor (beta chain) was detected many times. Its antigen is not known. TCRdb re-called the reads through MiXCR, storing one row per CDR3 protein. The sample includes around 300,000 distinct CDR3 sequences, over 7.5% of them seen just once. This sample is drawn from a study of T cell repertoires in cytomegalovirus infection. Study-level information: Both a matching HLA type and CMV infection were indicated by public TCR beta signatures.

Study-level findings and limits: Dominating the ex vivo response were TCR beta clonotypes that were CMV-specific and HLA-C-restricted. Pooled public TCR beta family frequency picked out CMV carriers with the relevant HLA.

Between the trimmed V and J ends, which lost 2 bases and 7 bases, there was a span of 8 bases. Looked up from germline, CDR1 is MNHEY and CDR2 is SVGEGT. The CDR3 has 12 amino acids. This sequence was found in a human donor in good health (CMV status not recorded). Some clones in this sample may be carry-over from other donors' samples. This chain uses TRBV6-2 or TRBV6-3 with TRBJ1-2, with unresolved D. Input material: PBMCs. CDR3 sequence (DNA): TGTGCCAGCAGTTACGGGCAGCGTGGCTACACCTTC. Protein: CASSYGQRGYTF.